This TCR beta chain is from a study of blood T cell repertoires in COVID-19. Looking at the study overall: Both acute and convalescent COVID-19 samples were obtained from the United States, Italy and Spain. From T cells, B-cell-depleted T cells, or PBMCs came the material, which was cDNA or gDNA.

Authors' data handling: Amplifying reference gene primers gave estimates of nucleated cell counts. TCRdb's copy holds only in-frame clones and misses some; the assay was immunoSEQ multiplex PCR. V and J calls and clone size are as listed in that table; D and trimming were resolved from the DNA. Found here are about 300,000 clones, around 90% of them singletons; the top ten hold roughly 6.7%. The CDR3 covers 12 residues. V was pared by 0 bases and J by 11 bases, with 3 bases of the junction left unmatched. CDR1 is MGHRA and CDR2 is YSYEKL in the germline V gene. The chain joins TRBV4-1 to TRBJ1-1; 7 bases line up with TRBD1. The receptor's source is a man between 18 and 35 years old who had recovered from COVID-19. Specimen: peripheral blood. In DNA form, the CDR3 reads TGCGCCAGCAGCCAAGACAGGGGGAGTGCTTTCTTT. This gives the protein CASSQDRGSAFF.